These 14 T cell receptor beta chains came from one sample sequenced in a study of T cell changes during pregnancy in multiple sclerosis. TCRdb keeps only in-frame clones here, not all; method: immunoSEQ multiplex PCR. Among 50,000 to 75,000 clones listed, about 94% were seen once. Source: peripheral blood, taken in the third trimester of pregnancy. Source of these receptors: a female donor in good health, enrolled as a control in a pregnancy study.

This chain uses TRBV14 with TRBJ1-2, with a weak D call TRBD1 (6 bases). V was trimmed by 0 bases and J by 8 bases, leaving 13 bases between them. The CDR3 is 14 amino acids. The germline V gene has CDR1 SGHDN and CDR2 FVKESK. As DNA, the CDR3 is TGTGCCAGCAGCCAAGACTTGGGGGCACCCGGCTACACCTTC. This encodes CASSQDLGAPGYTF.

The sample holds one count of this clone. The chain links TRBV19 to TRBJ2-7, with 8 bases that match TRBD1. There are 15 residues in the CDR3. CDR1 is LNHDA and CDR2 is SQIVND in the germline V gene (reference sequence). V shed 4 bases, J shed 6 bases, and the junction held 11 bases outside the gene matches. CDR3 loop: CASSTRRTGIFEQYF. CDR3 sequence (DNA): TGTGCCAGTAGTACCCGGAGGACAGGGATCTTCGAGCAGTACTTC.

The chain has TRBV18 and TRBJ2-2; D is perhaps TRBD1 (5 bases). The CDR3 totals 15 residues. V lost 3 bases, J lost 4 bases, and 12 bases lay in between. Germline CDR1 is KGHSH and CDR2 is LQKENI. DNA for the CDR3: TGTGCCAGCTCACCGGGTCAGGGCTTCACCGGGGAGCTGTTTTTT. Its protein product is CASSPGQGFTGELFF.

The rearrangement uses TRBV11-3 and TRBJ2-7; 9 bases are a match to TRBD1. The CDR3 length is 15 residues. Germline CDR1 reads SGHNT; CDR2 reads YENEEA. With 0 bases clipped from V and 3 bases from J, the junction kept 3 bases outside the gene matches. The CDR3 is CASSLEDRGSYEQYF. Here the CDR3 DNA reads TGTGCCAGCAGCTTAGAGGACAGGGGTAGCTACGAGCAGTACTTC.

The chain employs TRBV9 and TRBJ2-1; 7 nucleotides agree with TRBD2. V trimming: 1 base; J trimming: 0 bases; junction bases outside the gene matches: 13. In germline, CDR1 is SGDLS, CDR2 YYNGEE. CDR3 size: 19 residues. The CDR3 coding sequence is TGTGCCAGCAGCGTACAGCCTAGCGGCGGCTTCAGCTCCTACAATGAGCAGTTCTTC. Its translation is CASSVQPSGGFSSYNEQFF. The whole variable domain, remainder taken from reference TRBV9 and TRBJ2-1, is DSGVTQTPKHLITATGQRVTLRCSPRSGDLSVYWYQQSLDQGLQFLIQYYNGEERAKGNILERFSAQQFPDLHSELNLSSLELGDSALYFCASSVQPSGGFSSYNEQFFGPGTRLTVL.

This chain links TRBV7-6 with TRBJ1-3; no clear D. V was trimmed by 3 bases and J by 7 bases, leaving 10 bases between them. This CDR3 comprises 13 residues. CDR1 and CDR2 (germline): SGHVS, FNYEAQ. The CDR3 DNA reads as TGTGCCAGCAGCTTGGAGGCATTGAACACCATATATTTT. Translating gives CASSLEALNTIYF. Looking up the rest from reference TRBV7-6 and TRBJ1-3 gives the full variable domain: GAGVSQSPRYKVTKRGQDVALRCDPISGHVSLYWYRQALGQGPEFLTYFNYEAQQDKSGLPNDRFSAERPEGSISTLTIQRTEQRDSAMYRCASSLEALNTIYFGEGSWLTVV.

This chain links TRBV11-2 with TRBJ2-1; 11 positions agree with TRBD2. The trim removed 2 bases at V and 6 bases at J, leaving 3 bases unmatched. From germline, CDR1 is SGHAT and CDR2 FQNNGV. CDR3 size: 15 residues. CDR3 sequence (DNA): TGTGCCAGCAGCTTAAGGCTAGCGGGAGGCAATGAGCAGTTCTTC. Protein sequence: CASSLRLAGGNEQFF.

The chain joins TRBV6-6 to TRBJ1-2, with D possibly matching TRBD1 (5 bases). This CDR3 is built from 15 residues. Germline CDR1 is MNHNY and CDR2 is SVGAGI (reference sequence). Trimming took 7 bases from V and 2 from J, leaving 17 bases between them. The CDR3 region is CASTMGWGGNYGYTF. CDR3 coding DNA: TGTGCCAGCACCATGGGGTGGGGGGGGAACTATGGCTACACCTTC.

The chain carries TRBV4-3 and TRBJ2-2; D is undetermined. The CDR3 is made up of 15 amino acids. V was trimmed by 0 bases and J by 9 bases, leaving 14 bases between them. Germline values: CDR1 LGHNA, CDR2 YSLEER. The CDR3 coding sequence is TGCGCCAGCAGCCAAGAATGGTCAACACCCCGGGAGCTGTTTTTT. Amino acids: CASSQEWSTPRELFF.

This chain connects TRBV6-1 to TRBJ1-2, with no clear D. V lost 0 bases to trimming and J lost 2 bases, with 7 bases between them. CDR3 length equals 14 residues. Germline V gene data show CDR1 as MNHNS and CDR2 as SASEGT. CDR3 loop: CASSEAPGNYGYTF. In DNA form, the CDR3 reads TGTGCCAGCAGTGAAGCCCCAGGCAACTATGGCTACACCTTC.

The J gene is TRBJ1-2, the V gene TRBV6-6, with 7 bases aligning to TRBD1. Per the germline V gene, CDR1 is MNHNY and CDR2 is SVGAGI (reference sequence). This CDR3 contains 14 residues. The ends lost 2 bases at V and 7 bases at J; junction bases unmatched: 7. The CDR3 DNA reads as TGTGCCAGCAGTTACGTCGCAGGGACAGCTGGCTACACCTTC. Its protein product is CASSYVAGTAGYTF.

The chain joins TRBV30 to TRBJ2-3; D remains ambiguous. Trimming removed 0 bases from V and 2 bases from J, with 9 bases in between. The CDR3 is made up of 14 amino acids. Germline V CDR1 and CDR2: GTSNPN, SVGIG (reference sequence). This CDR3 reads CAWSVPLSTDTQYF. The CDR3 DNA is TGTGCCTGGAGTGTACCACTATCCACAGATACGCAGTATTTT.

The chain combines TRBV6-1 with TRBJ2-7, with a weak D call TRBD1 (6 bases). The CDR3 sequence is 15 residues long. Trimming left V 1 base short and J 0 bases short, with 10 bases between. Germline V gene data show CDR1 as MNHNS and CDR2 as SASEGT. CDR3 loop: CASSEGTATSYEQYF. CDR3 nucleotide sequence: TGTGCCAGCAGTGAAGGGACAGCAACCTCCTACGAGCAGTACTTC.

This sequence joins TRBV7-2 and TRBJ2-7; possibly TRBD2 for D (6 bases). CDR3 length equals 15 residues. From germline, CDR1 is SGHTA and CDR2 FQGNSA. The ends were cut back, 2 bases at V and 1 base at J, with 12 bases in the middle. CDR3 sequence reads: CASSLWEERSYEQYF. The CDR3 DNA is TGTGCCAGCAGCTTATGGGAGGAGAGGTCCTACGAGCAGTACTTC.